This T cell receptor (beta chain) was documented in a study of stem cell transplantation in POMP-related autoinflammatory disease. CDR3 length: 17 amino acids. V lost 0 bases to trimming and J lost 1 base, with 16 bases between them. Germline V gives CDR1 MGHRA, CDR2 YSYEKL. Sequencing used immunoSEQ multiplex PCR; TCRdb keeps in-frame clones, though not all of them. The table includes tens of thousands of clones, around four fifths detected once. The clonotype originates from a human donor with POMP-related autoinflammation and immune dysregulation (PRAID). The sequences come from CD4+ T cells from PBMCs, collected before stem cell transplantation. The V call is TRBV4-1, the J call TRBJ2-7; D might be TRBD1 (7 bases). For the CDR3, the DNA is TGCGCCAGCAGCCAAGATGGGGGGACAGTCACATCCTACGAGCAGTACTTC. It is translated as CASSQDGGTVTSYEQYF.